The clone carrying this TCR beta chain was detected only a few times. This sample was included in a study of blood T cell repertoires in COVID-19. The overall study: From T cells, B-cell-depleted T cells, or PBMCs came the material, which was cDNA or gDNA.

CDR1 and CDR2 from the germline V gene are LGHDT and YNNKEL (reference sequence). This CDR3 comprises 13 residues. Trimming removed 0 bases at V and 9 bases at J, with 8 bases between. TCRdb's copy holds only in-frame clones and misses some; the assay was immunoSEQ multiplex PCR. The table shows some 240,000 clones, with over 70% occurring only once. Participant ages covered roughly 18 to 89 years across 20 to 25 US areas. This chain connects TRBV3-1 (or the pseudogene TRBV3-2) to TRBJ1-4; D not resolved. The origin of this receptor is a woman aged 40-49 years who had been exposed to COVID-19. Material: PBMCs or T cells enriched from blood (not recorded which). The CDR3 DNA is TGTGCCAGCAGCCAAGAGGGCAATAAAAAACTGTTTTTT. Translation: CASSQEGNKKLFF.